Sequencing of this T cell receptor (beta chain) was carried out in a study of PD-1 blockade in classical Hodgkin lymphoma. General study findings and limits: Repertoire differences lack defined causes, possibly disease activity or prior therapy. TCR diversity at baseline was reported to be reduced in newly diagnosed patients relative to healthy donors. It was among complete responders that baseline diversity resembled that of newly diagnosed patients. TCR diversity in CD4+, not CD8+, cells rose significantly by C4D1.

Time point in this sample: cycle 4 day 1 (C4D1), after 6 weeks of nivolumab. Brentuximab vedotin exposure varied among the patients, all of whom had relapsed after autologous stem cell transplantation. About this clone itself: The antigen is not known.

Per germline, CDR1 GTSNPN and CDR2 SVGIG (reference sequence). V lost 2 bases, J lost 6 bases, and 11 bases lay in between. CDR3 length equals 13 residues. Profiled with immunoSEQ multiplex PCR; TCRdb holds only in-frame clones, not every one. The data contain about 92,000 clones, 75% to 85% of them singletons. The TCR sequence derives from a human donor with classical Hodgkin lymphoma. The gene calls are TRBV30 and TRBJ1-5; D gene unclear. The sequenced sample was peripheral blood mononuclear cells (PBMCs), obtained before the fourth cycle of nivolumab. The DNA of the CDR3 is TGTGCCTGGAGTATCAGAGACCCTCAGCCCCAGCATTTT. This encodes CAWSIRDPQPQHF.